Sequencing of this T cell receptor beta chain was carried out in a study of Graves' ophthalmopathy and Graves' hyperthyroidism. The germline gives CDR1 LNHDA, CDR2 SQIVND (reference sequence). The CDR3 has 14 amino acids. V gave up 4 bases and J gave up 4 bases, with 13 bases separating them. Scientists amplified the TCR beta CDR3 regions from RNA transcripts. HTBI-primed RT-PCR formed the first round, and a multiplex PCR formed the second. MiXCR was run by TCRdb on the multiplex PCR reads, yielding one entry per CDR3 protein. The sample includes 740,000 or so distinct CDR3 sequences, roughly 40% of them seen just once. A few counts support this clonotype.

Sequenced input: peripheral blood. The genes are TRBV19 and TRBJ1-1; D is ambiguous. The sequence was collected from an adult man with Graves' ophthalmopathy. The CDR3 bases are TGTGCCAGTAGTAGGTATAACGAAGCCACTGAAGCTTTCTTT. This translates into CASSRYNEATEAFF.